The clone carrying this TCR beta chain has only a few counts. V dropped 4 bases and J dropped 0 bases, with 12 bases sitting between them. The germline V gene encodes CDR1 SGHDN and CDR2 FVKESK. The CDR3 length is 15 residues. This entry belongs to a study of early T cells in non-severe SARS-CoV-2 infection. Study as a whole: Chains were not paired, and sequencing was done on bulk RNA from unsorted whole blood.

TCRdb re-called the 5' RACE reads through MiXCR, storing one row per CDR3 protein. The sample contains 55,000 to 65,000 distinct CDR3 sequences, roughly a tenth of which appear only once. Sequencing was carried out using whole blood. The chain links TRBV14 to TRBJ1-2; D is uncertain. This sequence was found in an adult who was a healthcare worker with PCR-confirmed SARS-CoV-2 infection or an uninfected control (not recorded which). CDR3 amino acids: CASSPRQTSNYGYTF. The CDR3 nucleotides are TGTGCCAGCAGCCCGAGGCAAACATCTAACTATGGCTACACCTTC.